Each of the 9 T cell receptor beta chains below was sequenced from the same sample in a study of blood T cell repertoires in COVID-19. TCRdb's copy holds only in-frame clones and misses some; the assay was immunoSEQ multiplex PCR. The sample shows around 20,000 clones, approximately 88% of them seen only once. The sample was peripheral blood. These TCRs come from a human donor in a cohort sampled during active COVID-19. The donor label of this sample is uncertain.

This clone occurred once. The rearrangement links TRBV28 to TRBJ1-2; D is uncertain. Germline CDR1 reads MDHEN; CDR2 reads SYDVKM. CDR3 size: 16 residues. V was trimmed by 3 bases and J by 4 bases, leaving 18 bases between them. The CDR3 sequence is CASSFRRSRNLYGYTF. In DNA form, the CDR3 reads TGTGCCAGCAGTTTTAGGCGGTCGAGGAACCTCTATGGCTACACCTTC.

This chain's CDR3 is CASGRGQLETQYF. CDR3 DNA sequence: TGTGCCAGCGGTCGAGGACAGCTAGAGACCCAGTACTTC. The genes are TRBV6-5 and TRBJ2-5, with a tentative D call TRBD1 (6 bases). V lost 8 bases, J lost 4 bases, and 14 bases lay in between. The CDR3 spans 13 residues. Germline CDR1 MNHEY, CDR2 SVGAGI.

CDR3 in DNA: TGTGCCAGCAGCCTTATGGGGCTGGCGCAGGAGACCCAGTACTTC. Its protein is CASSLMGLAQETQYF. The gene calls are TRBV28 and TRBJ2-5; possibly TRBD1 for D (5 bases). The germline V and J ends were trimmed by 6 bases and 5 bases, with 19 bases remaining between them. CDR3 length equals 15 residues. Germline values: CDR1 MDHEN, CDR2 SYDVKM.

The chain employs TRBV7-3 and TRBJ1-2; D uncertain. This CDR3 region has 17 residues. Between the trimmed V and J ends, which lost 1 base and 0 bases, there was a span of 15 bases. Germline values: CDR1 SGHTA, CDR2 FQGTGA. CDR3 nucleotides: TGTGCCAGCAGCTTAAACGGCGGGTCTATAGCTAACTATGGCTACACCTTC. Protein: CASSLNGGSIANYGYTF.

This rearrangement joins TRBV6-5 to TRBJ1-5; TRBD1 matches at 9 bases. The germline CDR1 and CDR2 sequences are MNHEY and SVGAGI. The J segment lost 6 bases and the V segment lost 3 bases, leaving 3 bases of the junction unmatched. The CDR3 sequence is 14 residues long. As DNA, the CDR3 is TGTGCCAGCAGTTATACAGGGGGCCGTCAGCCCCAGCATTTT. Translated: CASSYTGGRQPQHF.

The V call is TRBV7-8, the J call TRBJ1-5; D is ambiguous. The germline gives CDR1 SGHVS, CDR2 FQNEAQ. Trimming took 5 bases from V and 0 from J, leaving 11 bases between them. This CDR3 region has 15 residues. The CDR3 DNA reads as TGTGCCAGCAGCCCACCCCAGTATAGCAATCAGCCCCAGCATTTT. Its protein product is CASSPPQYSNQPQHF.

In this sample, this clone turned up once. The rearrangement links TRBV6-2 or TRBV6-3 to TRBJ1-1, with D unclear. The CDR3 contains 13 residues. CDR1 is MNHEY and CDR2 is SVGEGT in the germline V gene. V shed 0 bases and J shed 5 bases, with 7 bases lying between them. The CDR3 sequence is CASSYSAGTEAFF. The DNA for the CDR3 is TGTGCCAGCAGTTACTCCGCGGGAACTGAAGCTTTCTTT.

V gene TRBV5-1 combines with J gene TRBJ2-7; 8 positions match TRBD1. The junction had 12 bases not matched to a gene; V was cut back by 3 bases and J by 7 bases. The CDR3 sequence is 15 residues long. Per germline, CDR1 SGHRS and CDR2 YFSETQ. CDR3 nucleotide sequence: TGCGCCAGCAGCTCGGTCGGGACAGGAGGCCTTGAGCAGTACTTC. As protein: CASSSVGTGGLEQYF. Drawing the rest from reference TRBV5-1 and TRBJ2-7, the complete variable domain is KAGVTQTPRYLIKTRGQQVTLSCSPISGHRSVSWYQQTPGQGLQFLFEYFSETQRNKGNFPGRFSGRQFSNSRSEMNVSTLELGDSALYLCASSSVGTGGLEQYFGPGTRLTVT.

The V call is TRBV6-5, the J call TRBJ2-7; 11 positions agree with TRBD2. V lost 6 bases, J lost 2 bases, and 6 bases stayed unmatched. The CDR3 covers 15 residues. CDR1 and CDR2 from the germline V gene are MNHEY and SVGAGI. CDR3 protein: CASSQTSGITYEQYF. In nucleotides, the CDR3 is TGTGCCAGCAGCCAGACTAGCGGGATTACCTACGAGCAGTACTTC.